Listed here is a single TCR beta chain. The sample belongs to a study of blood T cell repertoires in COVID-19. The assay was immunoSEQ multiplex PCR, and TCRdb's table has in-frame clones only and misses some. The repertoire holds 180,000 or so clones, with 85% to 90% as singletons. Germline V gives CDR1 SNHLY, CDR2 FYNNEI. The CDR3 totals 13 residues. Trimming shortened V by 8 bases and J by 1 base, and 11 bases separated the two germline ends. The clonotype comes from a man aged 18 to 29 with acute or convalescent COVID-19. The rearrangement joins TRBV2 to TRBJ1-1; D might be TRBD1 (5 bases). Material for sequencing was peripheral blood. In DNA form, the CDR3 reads TGTGCCAGCGGAAATACAGGGAACACTGAAGCTTTCTTT. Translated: CASGNTGNTEAFF.